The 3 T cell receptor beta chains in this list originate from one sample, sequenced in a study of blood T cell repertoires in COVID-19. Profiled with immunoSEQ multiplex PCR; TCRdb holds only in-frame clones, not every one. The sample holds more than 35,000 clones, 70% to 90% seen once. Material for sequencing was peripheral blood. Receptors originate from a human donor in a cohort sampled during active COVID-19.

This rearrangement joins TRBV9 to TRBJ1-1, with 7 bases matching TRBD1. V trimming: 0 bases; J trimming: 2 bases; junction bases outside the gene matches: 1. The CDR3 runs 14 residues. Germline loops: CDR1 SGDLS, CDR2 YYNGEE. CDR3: CASSVGQGNTEAFF. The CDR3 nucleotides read TGTGCCAGCAGCGTAGGACAGGGCAACACTGAAGCTTTCTTT.

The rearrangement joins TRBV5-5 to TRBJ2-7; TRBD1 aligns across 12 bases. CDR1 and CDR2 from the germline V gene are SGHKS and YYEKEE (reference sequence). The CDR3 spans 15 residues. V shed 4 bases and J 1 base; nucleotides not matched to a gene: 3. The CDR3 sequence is CASSPGQGASYEQYF. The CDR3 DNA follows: TGTGCCAGCAGCCCGGGACAGGGGGCGTCCTACGAGCAGTACTTC.

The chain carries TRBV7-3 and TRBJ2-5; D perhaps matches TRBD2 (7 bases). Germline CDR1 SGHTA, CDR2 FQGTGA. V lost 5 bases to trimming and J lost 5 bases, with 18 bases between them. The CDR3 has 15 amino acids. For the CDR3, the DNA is TGTGCCAGCAGCCCGATCGGGGGGCGTAGCGAGACCCAGTACTTC. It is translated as CASSPIGGRSETQYF.